This record concerns one T cell receptor beta chain sequence. The CDR3 consists of 15 residues. Germline CDR1 and CDR2: SGHTA and FQGNSA. The V end was cut by 5 bases, the J end by 9 bases, with 20 bases between. The data belong to a study of T-cell reconstitution after alpha-beta-depleted transplantation in children. Construction of the TCRbeta library involved unique molecular identifiers. TCRdb re-derived calls from the PCR reads in MiXCR, one entry per CDR3 protein. The sample contains approximately 250,000 distinct CDR3 sequences, roughly 23% of which appear only once. The rearrangement links TRBV7-2 to TRBJ2-1, with a tentative D call TRBD2 (6 bases). Source: PBMCs, taken before TCRalphabeta/CD19-depleted stem cell transplant. The origin of this receptor is a girl aged 2 to 9 with Fanconi anemia, due to receive a stem cell transplant. This CDR3 reads CASSLRELTRGEQFF. Here the CDR3 DNA reads TGTGCCAGCAGCCTCCGGGAGCTTACAAGGGGTGAGCAGTTCTTC. The entire variable domain, with the rest obtained from reference TRBV7-2 and TRBJ2-1, is as follows: GAGVSQSPSNKVTEKGKDVELRCDPISGHTALYWYRQSLGQGLEFLIYFQGNSAPDKSGLPSDRFSAERTGGSVSTLTIQRTQQEDSAVYLCASSLRELTRGEQFFGPGTRLTVL.